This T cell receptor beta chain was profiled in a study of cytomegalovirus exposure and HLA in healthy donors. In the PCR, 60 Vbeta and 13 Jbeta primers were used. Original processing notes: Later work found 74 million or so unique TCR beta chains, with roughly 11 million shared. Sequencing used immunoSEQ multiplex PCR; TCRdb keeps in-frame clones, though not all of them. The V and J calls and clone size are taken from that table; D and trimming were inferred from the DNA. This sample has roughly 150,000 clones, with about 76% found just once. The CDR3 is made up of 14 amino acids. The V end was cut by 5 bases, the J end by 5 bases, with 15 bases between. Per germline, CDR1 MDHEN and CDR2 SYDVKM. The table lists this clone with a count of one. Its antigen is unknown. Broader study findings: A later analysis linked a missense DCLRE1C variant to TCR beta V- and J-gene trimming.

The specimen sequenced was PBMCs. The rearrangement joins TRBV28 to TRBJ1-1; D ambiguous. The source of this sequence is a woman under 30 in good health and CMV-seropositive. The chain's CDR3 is CASSLIREGTEAFF. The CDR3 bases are TGTGCCAGCAGTCTAATACGAGAGGGAACTGAAGCTTTCTTT.